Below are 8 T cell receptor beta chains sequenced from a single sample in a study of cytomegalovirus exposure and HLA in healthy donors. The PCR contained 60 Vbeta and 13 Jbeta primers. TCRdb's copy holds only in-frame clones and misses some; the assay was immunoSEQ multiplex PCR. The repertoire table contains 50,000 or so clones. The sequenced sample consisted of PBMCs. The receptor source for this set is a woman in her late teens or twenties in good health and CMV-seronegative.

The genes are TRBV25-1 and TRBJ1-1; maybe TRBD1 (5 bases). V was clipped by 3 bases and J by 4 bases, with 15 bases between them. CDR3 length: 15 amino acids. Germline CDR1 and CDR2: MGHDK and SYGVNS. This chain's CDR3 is CASSEQAGFTTEAFF. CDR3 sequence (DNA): TGTGCCAGCAGTGAGCAGGCAGGGTTCACCACTGAAGCTTTCTTT.

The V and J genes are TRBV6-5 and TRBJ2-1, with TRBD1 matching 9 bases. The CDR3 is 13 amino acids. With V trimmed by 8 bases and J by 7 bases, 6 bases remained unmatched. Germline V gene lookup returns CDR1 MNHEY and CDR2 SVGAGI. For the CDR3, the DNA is TGTGCCAGCCTGGGGACAGGGATGAATGAGCAGTTCTTC. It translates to CASLGTGMNEQFF.

The CDR3 DNA reads TGTGCCAGCAGTGTGGGACTAGCGGGAGACCACGAGCAGTACTTC. Protein sequence: CASSVGLAGDHEQYF. The V gene is TRBV2, the J gene TRBJ2-7, with 14 bases aligning to TRBD2. The CDR3 is 15 residues long. Germline V gene sequence: CDR1 SNHLY, CDR2 FYNNEI. V shed 4 bases, J shed 5 bases, and the junction held 4 bases outside the gene matches.

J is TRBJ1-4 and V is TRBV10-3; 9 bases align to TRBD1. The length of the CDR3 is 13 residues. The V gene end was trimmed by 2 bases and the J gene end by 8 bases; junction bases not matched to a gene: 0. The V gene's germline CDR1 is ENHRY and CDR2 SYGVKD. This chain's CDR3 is CAISETGGEKLFF. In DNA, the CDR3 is TGTGCCATCAGTGAGACAGGGGGCGAAAAACTGTTTTTT.

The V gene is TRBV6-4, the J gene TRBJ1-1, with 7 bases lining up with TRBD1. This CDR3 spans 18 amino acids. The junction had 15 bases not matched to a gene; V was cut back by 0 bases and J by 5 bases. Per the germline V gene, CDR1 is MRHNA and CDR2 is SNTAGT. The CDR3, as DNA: TGTGCCAGCAGTGACTCGGCGACAGGGCCTCCCTATCGGACTGAAGCTTTCTTT. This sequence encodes CASSDSATGPPYRTEAFF.

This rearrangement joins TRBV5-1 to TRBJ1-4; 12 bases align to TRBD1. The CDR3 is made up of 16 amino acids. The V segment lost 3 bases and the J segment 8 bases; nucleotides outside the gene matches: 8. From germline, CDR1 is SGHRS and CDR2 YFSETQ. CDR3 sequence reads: CASSSGQGAGREKLFF. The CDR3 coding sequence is TGCGCCAGCAGCTCGGGACAGGGGGCTGGAAGAGAAAAACTGTTTTTT.

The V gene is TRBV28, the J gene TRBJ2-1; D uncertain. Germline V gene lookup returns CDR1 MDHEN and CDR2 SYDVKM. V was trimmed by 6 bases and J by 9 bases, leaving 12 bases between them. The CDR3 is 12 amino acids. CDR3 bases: TGTGCCAGCAGCCTCGCCCGGTCTGAGCAGTTCTTC. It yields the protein CASSLARSEQFF.

The DNA for the CDR3 is TGTGCCAGCAGCCAAAACCGGGACATTAGTGAAAAACTGTTTTTT. Its protein is CASSQNRDISEKLFF. The rearrangement joins TRBV5-6 to TRBJ1-4; tentatively, D is TRBD1 (6 bases). In germline, CDR1 is SGHDT, CDR2 YYEEEE. This CDR3 spans 15 amino acids. Trimming cost V 4 bases and J 7 bases, with 17 bases left between them.